The clone carrying this T cell receptor beta chain was detected a few times. Its matching antigen is unknown. J gave up 6 bases and V 7 bases, and 6 bases lay outside the gene matches. The germline V gene encodes CDR1 SEHNR and CDR2 FQNEAQ (reference sequence). This CDR3 spans 13 amino acids. Viral peptide pools were used in the ViraFEST assay to expand antigen-specific CD4+ T cells, and sequencing came afterward. Culture lasted 10 days before CD4+ T cell isolation. Sometime from March through December 2020, the person acquired a SARS-CoV-2 infection that PCR confirmed. The sample comes from a study of vaccination effects on CD4 cells after COVID-19. Findings and limits, study-wide: Vaccine- and infection-induced clones showed marked clonal contraction late following vaccination. Most post-vaccine spike-reactive clones in convalescents were new, not infection-derived.

Assay used: immunoSEQ multiplex PCR; TCRdb lists only in-frame clones, some missing. Here the sample spans approximately 26,000 clones, 75% to 80% being singletons. V is TRBV7-9 and J is TRBJ1-1; 9 bases agree with TRBD1. The origin of this receptor is a human donor who had a prior SARS-CoV-2 infection. Source: CD4+ T cells from PBMCs cultured with HCoV-NL63 spike peptides, taken before COVID-19 vaccination. The CDR3 DNA follows: TGTGCCAGCACCCGGGGGACAGGGCCTGAAGCTTTCTTT. Encoded protein: CASTRGTGPEAFF.